The next 5 T cell receptor beta chains were all read from a single sample in a study of cytomegalovirus exposure and HLA in healthy donors. PCR employed 60 Vbeta and 13 Jbeta primers. Here immunoSEQ multiplex PCR was the method, and the copy in TCRdb shows in-frame clones only, minus some. Of 150,000 to 250,000 clones in the sample, approximately 79% were seen once. Sequencing was done on a sample of PBMCs. The source is a girl aged 5-17 years in good health and CMV-seropositive.

The chain links TRBV6-6 to TRBJ1-2; 9 nucleotides line up with TRBD1. The CDR3 contains 14 residues. The V and J ends lost 6 bases and 7 bases, in that order; junction bases with no gene match: 9. Germline values: CDR1 MNHNY, CDR2 SVGAGI (reference sequence). CDR3 sequence (DNA): TGTGCCAGCAGGCTACAGGGGGCGGCAGGTGGCTACACCTTC. Translating it yields CASRLQGAAGGYTF.

The chain joins TRBV11-2 to TRBJ1-5, with D hard to call. The CDR3 contains 14 residues. V lost 5 bases, J lost 0 bases, and 8 bases lay in between. In germline, CDR1 is SGHAT, CDR2 FQNNGV. CDR3 loop: CASSPTYSNQPQHF. The CDR3 DNA is TGTGCCAGCAGCCCTACGTATAGCAATCAGCCCCAGCATTTT.

This clone was detected a few times. This chain connects TRBV10-2 to TRBJ1-5; TRBD1 matches at 8 bases. CDR1 is WSHSY, CDR2 SAAADI, per germline. J was trimmed by 3 bases and V by 7 bases; bases with no gene match: 5. This CDR3 comprises 14 residues. CDR3 protein: CASMDREVNQPQHF. The DNA for the CDR3 is TGCGCCAGCATGGACAGGGAGGTCAATCAGCCCCAGCATTTT.

This chain uses TRBV5-4 with TRBJ2-1, with D perhaps matching TRBD2 (5 bases). The CDR3 totals 14 residues. V lost 4 bases, J lost 2 bases, and 10 bases lay in between. Per germline, CDR1 SGHNT and CDR2 YYREEE (reference sequence). This CDR3 reads CASSNRGTYNEQFF. The CDR3 nucleotides read TGTGCCAGCAGCAATCGGGGAACCTACAATGAGCAGTTCTTC.

The chain carries TRBV27 and TRBJ2-7; 11 nucleotides match TRBD2. Trimming cost V 4 bases and J 4 bases; bases outside gene matches: 9. Looked up from germline, CDR1 is MNHEY and CDR2 is SMNVEV (reference sequence). The CDR3 extends over 16 amino acids. The DNA of the CDR3 is TGTGCCAGCAGTTCGACCCATCGACTAGCGGGGTACGAGCAGTACTTC. Protein product: CASSSTHRLAGYEQYF.